These 3 T cell receptor beta chains came from one sample sequenced in a study of CD8+ T cells in alopecia areata. The treatment denotes: oral pan-JAK inhibitor, 5-10 mg twice daily. Reverse transcribed after extraction, RNA yielded cDNA as the sequencing template. Repertoires were generated with immunoSEQ multiplex PCR, while TCRdb's copy carries only in-frame clones and drops some. The sample lists some 220,000 clones, around three fifths seen once, with more than 1.5% in the top ten. Sequenced here: CD4+ T cells sorted from blood, sampled at week 4, from a patient treated with tofacitinib. The receptors were sampled from a human donor with alopecia areata.

This clone was counted once. The J gene is TRBJ2-5, the V gene TRBV30, with unresolved D. Germline V gives CDR1 GTSNPN, CDR2 SVGIG (reference sequence). The V gene lost 2 bases and the J gene lost 7 bases, with 20 bases spanning the gap. The CDR3 extends over 15 amino acids. The CDR3: CAWSTYRTGGGTQYF. Here the CDR3 DNA reads TGTGCCTGGAGTACCTATCGGACGGGTGGTGGGACCCAGTACTTC.

The chain couples TRBV30 to TRBJ1-2; 11 positions match TRBD1. The V gene's germline CDR1 is GTSNPN and CDR2 SVGIG (reference sequence). This CDR3 comprises 13 residues. Unmatched junction bases numbered 5, after V lost 3 bases and J lost 8 bases. Written as DNA, the CDR3 is TGTGCCTGGAGCGGACAGGGGGCTCAGGGCTACACCTTC. Translated: CAWSGQGAQGYTF.

This chain joins TRBV11-2 and TRBJ1-1; the D is unclear. CDR3 length equals 11 residues. The ends were cut back, 0 bases at V and 7 bases at J, with 3 bases in the middle. Looked up from germline, CDR1 is SGHAT and CDR2 is FQNNGV. DNA for the CDR3: TGTGCCAGCAGCTTAGAAGGTGAAGCTTTCTTT. Its protein product is CASSLEGEAFF.